Below are 11 T cell receptor beta chains sequenced from a single sample in a study of T cell changes during pregnancy in multiple sclerosis. TCRdb's copy holds only in-frame clones and misses some; the assay was immunoSEQ multiplex PCR. The table has around 51,000 clones, 90% to 95% seen once. This specimen was CD4+ T cells from peripheral blood mononuclear cells, taken in the second trimester of pregnancy. The source of these receptors is a female donor with multiple sclerosis, enrolled in a pregnancy study.

The chain carries TRBV6-5 and TRBJ1-1; D may be TRBD1 (6 bases). Germline CDR1 and CDR2: MNHEY and SVGAGI. The CDR3 has 15 amino acids. V was pared by 2 bases and J by 3 bases, with 13 bases between. The CDR3, as DNA: TGTGCCAGCAGTTACCAGGGGCGGGCGGACACTGAAGCTTTCTTT. Protein product: CASSYQGRADTEAFF.

The chain couples TRBV14 to TRBJ2-7; possible D gene TRBD1, 5 bases. The V gene lost 3 bases and the J gene lost 5 bases, with 5 bases spanning the gap. CDR3 length equals 11 residues. CDR1 and CDR2 from the germline V gene are SGHDN and FVKESK. This chain's CDR3 is CASSQTDEQYF. The CDR3 DNA reads TGTGCCAGCAGCCAGACAGACGAGCAGTACTTC.

V is TRBV7-2 and J is TRBJ2-3, with TRBD1 matching over 8 bases. CDR1 and CDR2 from the germline V gene are SGHTA and FQGNSA. V dropped 5 bases and J dropped 7; count of bases not matched to a gene: 5. The CDR3 extends over 13 amino acids. In DNA, the CDR3 is TGTGCCAGCAGCCCGGGGGACAGGAATACGCAGTATTTT. The encoded protein is CASSPGDRNTQYF.

The V and J genes are TRBV27 and TRBJ2-1, with 8 bases that match TRBD2. CDR3 length: 12 residues. J was trimmed by 14 bases and V by 5 bases; bases with no gene match: 8. Germline V lookup: CDR1 MNHEY, CDR2 SMNVEV (reference sequence). The CDR3 here is CASSRPGTREFF. CDR3 coding DNA: TGTGCCAGCAGTCGCCCGGGGACTAGAGAGTTCTTC.

This clone was counted once. V and J are TRBV7-9 and TRBJ1-4; 7 bases align to TRBD1. The CDR3 sequence is 14 residues long. The V gene's germline CDR1 is SEHNR and CDR2 FQNEAQ (reference sequence). With 4 bases clipped from V and 6 bases from J, the junction kept 5 bases outside the gene matches. The CDR3 nucleotides read TGTGCCAGCAGCTCAAGGACAGGCTATGAAAAACTGTTTTTT. It codes for CASSSRTGYEKLFF.

This clone was observed a few times. The CDR3 DNA sequence: TGTGCCAGCAGCGTAGGAAGCGGCAGGGGGCGGCCTGAAGCTTTCTTT. Protein product: CASSVGSGRGRPEAFF. J is TRBJ1-1 and V is TRBV9; 8 bases line up with TRBD1. V shed 0 bases, J shed 6 bases, and the junction held 10 bases outside the gene matches. The CDR3 runs to 16 residues. Germline assignment: CDR1 SGDLS and CDR2 YYNGEE.

This clone was observed once. The genes are TRBV7-9 and TRBJ2-6; 12 nucleotides align to TRBD1. V was pared by 4 bases and J by 4 bases, with 5 bases of the junction left unmatched. The CDR3 spans 17 residues. Germline V gene sequence: CDR1 SEHNR, CDR2 FQNEAQ (reference sequence). Here the CDR3 DNA reads TGTGCCAGCAGCTCCGGGACAGGGGGCTCCGGGGCCAACGTCCTGACTTTC. Translated, it gives CASSSGTGGSGANVLTF.

The CDR3 reads CASRLTRDSYNEQFF. The CDR3 nucleotides are TGTGCCAGCAGACTCACCCGGGACTCGTACAATGAGCAGTTCTTC. This chain uses TRBV2 with TRBJ2-1; D perhaps matches TRBD2 (6 bases). The CDR3 has 15 residues. V was trimmed by 6 bases and J by 4 bases, leaving 16 bases between them. Germline loops: CDR1 SNHLY, CDR2 FYNNEI.

The chain links TRBV5-6 to TRBJ2-1; tentatively, D is TRBD1 (5 bases). This CDR3 has 15 amino acids. Germline lookup yields CDR1 SGHDT and CDR2 YYEEEE. The V end was cut by 2 bases, the J end by 4 bases, with 13 bases between. The CDR3 loop is CASSFWGLGYNEQFF. The CDR3 DNA follows: TGTGCCAGCAGCTTCTGGGGCCTAGGATACAATGAGCAGTTCTTC.

Only one count was recorded for this clone. This chain links TRBV29-1 with TRBJ2-6, with TRBD2 matching 7 bases. The CDR3 runs to 14 residues. The germline V gene encodes CDR1 SQVTM and CDR2 ANQGSEA. Unmatched junction bases numbered 6, after V lost 6 bases and J lost 4 bases. CDR3 loop: CSVSAGRGANVLTF. CDR3 in DNA: TGCAGCGTATCCGCCGGGAGGGGGGCCAACGTCCTGACTTTC.

The chain links TRBV29-1 to TRBJ1-2; TRBD1 might be the D (5 bases). Germline V gives CDR1 SQVTM, CDR2 ANQGSEA. The CDR3 extends over 12 amino acids. Trimming pared 4 bases from V and 6 bases from J, leaving 12 bases between. In nucleotides, the CDR3 is TGCAGCGTTGCGTCAGGGAGGGATGGCTACACCTTC. Encoded protein: CSVASGRDGYTF.